Shown below are 27 T cell receptor beta chains from a single sample sequenced in a study of breast tumors, draining lymph nodes, adjacent tissues. TCRdb re-analysed the multiplex PCR reads in MiXCR, keeping a single row per CDR3 protein. Here the sample spans 60,000 to 75,000 distinct CDR3 sequences, approximately 62% being singletons. What was sequenced was breast tumor tissue. The receptors here all came from a female donor with breast cancer. Some clones in this sample may be carry-over from other donors' samples.

The sample holds many counts of this clonotype. This chain connects TRBV5-1 to TRBJ1-2; possible D gene TRBD1, 5 bases. From germline, CDR1 is SGHRS and CDR2 YFSETQ. The CDR3 loop spans 16 amino acids. Trimming pared 0 bases from V and 0 bases from J, leaving 12 bases between. The CDR3 nucleotides are TGCGCCAGCAGCTTGGGCAGCGGGGGTGCTAACTATGGCTACACCTTC. This gives the protein CASSLGSGGANYGYTF. Together with reference TRBV5-1 and TRBJ1-2, the CDR3 gives the full variable domain: KAGVTQTPRYLIKTRGQQVTLSCSPISGHRSVSWYQQTPGQGLQFLFEYFSETQRNKGNFPGRFSGRQFSNSRSEMNVSTLELGDSALYLCASSLGSGGANYGYTFGSGTRLTVV.

The chain employs TRBV5-1 and TRBJ2-7, with 8 bases lining up with TRBD1. The V gene end was trimmed by 4 bases and the J gene end by 3 bases; junction bases not matched to a gene: 18. Germline CDR1 is SGHRS and CDR2 is YFSETQ. CDR3 length: 18 residues. Here the CDR3 reads CASSLLRDRTRVIYEQYF. For the CDR3, the DNA is TGCGCCAGCAGCCTACTTCGGGACAGGACCAGAGTGATCTACGAGCAGTACTTC.

V is TRBV3-1 and J is TRBJ1-3; D unresolved. This CDR3 has 14 residues. The V and J ends lost 0 bases and 0 bases respectively, with 3 bases between them. Germline V gene data show CDR1 as LGHDT and CDR2 as YNNKEL (reference sequence). The CDR3 DNA sequence: TGTGCCAGCAGCCAAGAAGCCTCTGGAAACACCATATATTTT. Translating it yields CASSQEASGNTIYF.

The chain uses TRBV29-1 and TRBJ1-5, with D perhaps matching TRBD1 (5 bases). The CDR3 totals 13 residues. The germline gives CDR1 SQVTM, CDR2 ANQGSEA. V dropped 4 bases and J dropped 5 bases, with 12 bases sitting between them. The CDR3 DNA reads TGCAGCGTTGGGTCAGGGAATGATCAGCCCCAGCATTTT. Protein sequence: CSVGSGNDQPQHF.

The chain links TRBV20-1 to TRBJ1-6; 12 bases match TRBD1. Germline values: CDR1 DFQATT, CDR2 SNEGSKA (reference sequence). Germline trimming cut 6 bases from V and 9 bases from J; bases unmatched to any gene: 9. The CDR3 has 15 residues. The CDR3 protein is CSASGTGGSGSPLHF. CDR3 in DNA: TGCAGTGCCTCCGGGACAGGGGGCAGCGGTTCACCCCTCCACTTT.

V is TRBV29-1 and J is TRBJ2-1; 10 nucleotides line up with TRBD2. This CDR3 is built from 14 residues. The germline V gene encodes CDR1 SQVTM and CDR2 ANQGSEA. V trimming: 4 bases; J trimming: 9 bases; junction bases outside the gene matches: 9. The CDR3 region has the DNA TGCAGCGTTGTAGGGCTAGCGGGAGTTATTGAGCAGTTCTTC. Translation gives CSVVGLAGVIEQFF.

This sequence joins TRBV12-3 or TRBV12-4 and TRBJ1-2; D is possibly TRBD1 (5 bases). V dropped 6 bases and J dropped 2 bases, with 16 bases sitting between them. The CDR3 is made up of 15 amino acids. CDR3 nucleotides: TGTGCCAGCAGCCGGCGAACGGGACGGAACTATGGCTACACCTTC. Amino acid sequence: CASSRRTGRNYGYTF.

The chain links TRBV7-2 to TRBJ2-1; TRBD1 matches 12 bases. Germline V gives CDR1 SGHTA, CDR2 FQGNSA. Trimming at V came to 5 bases and at J to 5 bases, leaving 13 bases not matched to a gene. The CDR3 is made up of 18 amino acids. For the CDR3, the DNA is TGTGCCAGCAGCCCTAGTCCCGGGACAGGGGGCGCCAACAATGAGCAGTTCTTC. It is translated as CASSPSPGTGGANNEQFF.

In its sample, this clonotype was seen many times. The genes are TRBV9 and TRBJ2-1, with 13 bases that match TRBD2. The CDR3 has 15 amino acids. CDR1 and CDR2 (germline): SGDLS, YYNGEE. The junction had 1 base not matched to a gene; V was cut back by 3 bases and J by 4 bases. CDR3 protein: CASSEGLAGYNEQFF. CDR3 DNA: TGTGCCAGCAGCGAGGGACTAGCGGGATACAATGAGCAGTTCTTC.

The chain is built from TRBV10-2 and TRBJ2-3; 12 bases align to TRBD2. Trimming cost V 6 bases and J 3 bases; bases outside gene matches: 4. The CDR3 is made up of 15 amino acids. Germline V CDR1 and CDR2: WSHSY, SAAADI. The CDR3 sequence: CASSTGTSGTDTQYF. For the CDR3, the DNA is TGCGCCAGCAGCACCGGGACTAGCGGGACAGATACGCAGTATTTT.

The chain employs TRBV29-1 and TRBJ2-1, with TRBD2 identical over 7 bases. Unmatched junction bases numbered 18, after V lost 3 bases and J lost 4 bases. Germline V gene data show CDR1 as SQVTM and CDR2 as ANQGSEA. The CDR3 sequence is 18 residues long. The CDR3 DNA is TGCAGCGTTGACCCTTACCAGACTAGCTTGGAAGTTTACAATGAGCAGTTCTTC. Amino acids: CSVDPYQTSLEVYNEQFF.

The V gene is TRBV7-9, the J gene TRBJ1-6; TRBD1 aligns across 7 bases. The V and J ends lost 5 bases and 3 bases, in that order; junction bases with no gene match: 4. The length of the CDR3 is 15 residues. CDR1 and CDR2 from the germline V gene are SEHNR and FQNEAQ (reference sequence). The CDR3 sequence: CASSPRTGYNSPLHF. CDR3 coding DNA: TGTGCCAGCAGCCCAAGGACAGGCTATAATTCACCCCTCCACTTT.

This clonotype has ten or more counts. The rearrangement joins TRBV19 to TRBJ2-2; TRBD2 might be the D (6 bases). The CDR3 sequence is 15 residues long. The ends were cut back, 0 bases at V and 1 base at J, with 6 bases in the middle. Germline-derived CDR1 and CDR2 are LNHDA and SQIVND (reference sequence). CDR3 protein: CASSIEGGNTGELFF. As DNA, the CDR3 is TGTGCCAGTAGTATAGAGGGAGGGAACACCGGGGAGCTGTTTTTT.

The gene calls are TRBV7-8 and TRBJ2-2; possible D gene TRBD2, 6 bases. Trimming pared 5 bases from V and 10 bases from J, leaving 14 bases between. The CDR3 covers 13 residues. The V gene's germline CDR1 is SGHVS and CDR2 FQNEAQ. The CDR3 region has the DNA TGTGCCAGCAGCATGGGAGGTCCCGTGGAGCTGTTTTTT. Protein product: CASSMGGPVELFF.

CDR3 nucleotides: TGTGCCAGCAGTCACGGCGCGGGAGGGGGCACCGGGGAGCTGTTTTTT. This codes for CASSHGAGGGTGELFF. The chain uses TRBV6-2 or TRBV6-3 and TRBJ2-2; 9 bases match TRBD2. The CDR3 is 16 residues long. The trim removed 5 bases at V and 4 bases at J, leaving 8 bases unmatched. Per germline, CDR1 MNHEY and CDR2 SVGEGT.

V gene TRBV7-4 combines with J gene TRBJ1-2; TRBD1 aligns across 7 bases. Germline CDR1 reads SGHVT; CDR2 reads SQSDAQ. V lost 5 bases to trimming and J lost 8 bases; unmatched junction nucleotides: 5. There are 12 residues in the CDR3. This CDR3 is CASSTTGVGYTF. The CDR3 nucleotides are TGTGCCAGCAGCACAACAGGGGTCGGCTACACCTTC.

The rearrangement joins TRBV25-1 to TRBJ2-1, with 12 bases identical to TRBD2. The CDR3 has 15 amino acids. V lost 4 bases, J lost 10 bases, and 8 bases stayed unmatched. CDR1 is MGHDK, CDR2 SYGVNS, per germline. DNA for the CDR3: TGTGCCAGCAGTGGGCGGTTAGGACTAGCGGGGGAGCAGTTCTTC. Its protein is CASSGRLGLAGEQFF.

This clonotype appeared many times. This may stem from a read error, because a much larger clone lies one nucleotide away. This sequence joins TRBV5-6 and TRBJ2-1; 8 bases agree with TRBD1. The length of the CDR3 is 16 residues. V was clipped by 4 bases and J by 4 bases; unmatched bases: 10. CDR1 is SGHDT, CDR2 YYEEEE, per germline. CDR3 DNA: TGTGCCAGCAGCCCGGACAGGGCAGAGGTTTACAATGAGCAGTTCTTC. Translation: CASSPDRAEVYNEQFF. Using reference TRBV5-6 and TRBJ2-1 for the parts outside the CDR3, the full variable domain is DAGVTQSPTHLIKTRGQQVTLRCSPKSGHDTVSWYQQALGQGPQFIFQYYEEEERQRGNFPDRFSGHQFPNYSSELNVNALLLGDSALYLCASSPDRAEVYNEQFFGPGTRLTVL.

This clonotype was detected many times. The chain couples TRBV3-1 to TRBJ1-5, with D possibly matching TRBD1 (6 bases). CDR1 LGHDT and CDR2 YNNKEL come from the germline V gene (reference sequence). The CDR3 is made up of 14 amino acids. Trimming removed 3 bases at V and 2 bases at J, with 8 bases between. The CDR3, as DNA: TGTGCCAGCAGCCAGGGGGCGGGCAATCAGCCCCAGCATTTT. Protein sequence: CASSQGAGNQPQHF.

This rearrangement joins TRBV2 to TRBJ1-4, with TRBD1 matching over 7 bases. V shed 6 bases and J 8 bases; nucleotides not matched to a gene: 12. The CDR3 loop spans 15 amino acids. Germline V gene data show CDR1 as SNHLY and CDR2 as FYNNEI. The CDR3 protein is CASSALQGWDEKLFF. CDR3 nucleotides: TGTGCCAGCAGCGCACTACAGGGGTGGGACGAAAAACTGTTTTTT.

This clonotype was seen once. The chain employs TRBV19 and TRBJ2-1; 10 bases align to TRBD2. This CDR3 has 15 amino acids. The V gene end was trimmed by 1 base and the J gene end by 6 bases; junction bases not matched to a gene: 3. CDR1 and CDR2 from the germline V gene are LNHDA and SQIVND (reference sequence). In nucleotides, the CDR3 is TGTGCCAGTAGTATAGTTACTAGCGGGACCAATGAGCAGTTCTTC. The encoded protein is CASSIVTSGTNEQFF.

The chain joins TRBV24-1 to TRBJ2-5; TRBD1 matches 8 bases. The CDR3 has 16 amino acids. Trimming cost V 2 bases and J 4 bases; bases outside gene matches: 8. Germline loops: CDR1 KGHDR, CDR2 SFDVKD. The CDR3 DNA sequence: TGTGCCACCAGTGATTCCTCGCGGACAGGGACAGAGACCCAGTACTTC. It encodes CATSDSSRTGTETQYF.

Comment on this clonotype: The germline gene is not matched at one end of the junction; a read error may be the cause. The chain is built from TRBV20-1 and TRBJ2-7; 11 nucleotides match TRBD2. The CDR3 is 17 residues long. From germline, CDR1 is DFQATT and CDR2 SNEGSKA (reference sequence). This chain's CDR3 is CSARGVRLAGHSYEQYF. CDR3 nucleotides: TGCAGTGCCAGAGGTGTAAGACTAGCGGGACATTCCTACGAGCAGTACTTC.

The chain links TRBV6-5 to TRBJ2-2; D tentatively reads TRBD1 or TRBD2 (5 bases each). The CDR3 is 11 residues long. CDR1 is MNHEY and CDR2 is SVGAGI in the germline V gene. Trimming left V 8 bases short and J 7 bases short, with 8 bases between. The CDR3 reads CASRGVGELFF. The CDR3 nucleotides are TGTGCCAGCCGAGGGGTCGGGGAGCTGTTTTTT.

This clonotype was detected ten times or more. The chain carries TRBV2 and TRBJ2-3, with 10 bases that match TRBD2. The CDR3 loop spans 15 amino acids. J was trimmed by 11 bases and V by 7 bases; bases with no gene match: 15. Per germline, CDR1 SNHLY and CDR2 FYNNEI. The CDR3 reads CASMAGLAGVNEQYF. The CDR3 nucleotides read TGTGCCAGCATGGCTGGGCTAGCGGGGGTCAATGAGCAGTATTTT.

This clonotype was observed once. The CDR3 carries no conserved terminal phenylalanine or tryptophan, so it likely arises from a read error. The chain has TRBV6-7 and TRBJ1-6; no clear D. TRBV6-7 is sorted into the ORF group, with uncertain function. The V and J ends lost 2 bases and 10 bases respectively, with 15 bases between them. The CDR3 is 15 residues long. The CDR3, as DNA: TGTGCCAGCAGTTACACCGGGATTCCAAGGTCACCCCTCCACTCT. Translated: CASSYTGIPRSPLHS.

V gene TRBV2 combines with J gene TRBJ1-6, with TRBD1 matching over 10 bases. This CDR3 contains 15 residues. Trimming took 3 bases from V and 9 from J; bases not matched to a gene: 5. Germline assignment: CDR1 SNHLY and CDR2 FYNNEI. The CDR3: CASSESRTGGSPLHF. CDR3 DNA: TGTGCCAGCAGTGAGTCCAGGACAGGGGGTTCACCCCTCCACTTT.